The 14 T cell receptor beta chains below come from one sample, sequenced in a study of neurological immune-mediated disorders. Each CDR3 protein gets one entry after TCRdb re-called the 5' RACE reads with MiXCR. The repertoire holds some 89,000 distinct CDR3 sequences, roughly 4.3% seen once, with around 5% in the top ten. Time point reported: longitudinal time-point 3. Sequencing was carried out using PBMCs. These TCRs come from a woman aged 55 to 70 with multiple sclerosis.

This clonotype was counted at least ten times. V gene TRBV7-2 combines with J gene TRBJ1-2, with D uncertain. The V end was cut by 3 bases, the J end by 6 bases, with 8 bases between. Germline values: CDR1 SGHTA, CDR2 FQGNSA. CDR3 length: 12 amino acids. The CDR3 loop reads CASSFGRDGYTF. The CDR3 region has the DNA TGTGCCAGCAGCTTTGGGCGGGATGGCTACACCTTC.

This clonotype was recorded at least ten times. The V and J genes are TRBV5-1 and TRBJ1-1; tentatively, D is TRBD1 (5 bases). The V end lost 2 bases, the J end lost 1 base, and 9 bases lay between the germline ends. CDR3 length: 14 amino acids. Germline V gene data show CDR1 as SGHRS and CDR2 as YFSETQ. The CDR3 sequence is CASSFGDENTEAFF. CDR3 bases: TGCGCCAGCAGCTTTGGGGACGAGAACACTGAAGCTTTCTTT.

This clonotype has at least ten counts. The chain is built from TRBV5-1 and TRBJ2-1; D possibly uses TRBD1 or TRBD2 (6 bases each). The CDR3 has 14 amino acids. V gave up 0 bases and J gave up 6 bases, with 10 bases separating them. CDR1 is SGHRS and CDR2 is YFSETQ in the germline V gene. The CDR3 loop reads CASSLVGGTNEQFF. The CDR3 DNA is TGCGCCAGCAGCTTGGTAGGGGGGACCAATGAGCAGTTCTTC.

This clonotype was counted many times. The chain combines TRBV5-1 with TRBJ1-2; D is unclear. Germline-derived CDR1 and CDR2 are SGHRS and YFSETQ. The CDR3 has 15 residues. The germline V and J ends were trimmed by 1 base and 2 bases, with 12 bases remaining between them. This chain's CDR3 is CASSLRPNINYGYTF. As DNA, the CDR3 is TGCGCCAGCAGCTTGAGGCCAAATATAAACTATGGCTACACCTTC.

This clonotype qualifies as medium-sized. The gene calls are TRBV20-1 and TRBJ2-2; the D gene is possibly TRBD2 (5 bases). Trimming shortened V by 2 bases and J by 7 bases, and 11 bases separated the two germline ends. Germline V gene sequence: CDR1 DFQATT, CDR2 SNEGSKA (reference sequence). CDR3 length: 13 amino acids. The CDR3 DNA follows: TGCAGTGCTAGACGGGATGTAGGCGGGGAGCTGTTTTTT. It encodes CSARRDVGGELFF.

This clonotype has at least ten counts. The chain joins TRBV12-3 or TRBV12-4 to TRBJ2-1; 7 positions agree with TRBD2. V shed 5 bases and J 2 bases; nucleotides not matched to a gene: 9. The CDR3 contains 16 residues. The CDR3 DNA follows: TGTGCCAGCAGTCCTAGCGGACTCCCCCCCTACAATGAGCAGTTCTTC. Protein sequence: CASSPSGLPPYNEQFF.

This clonotype has ten or more counts. The gene calls are TRBV10-2 and TRBJ1-6; D possibly corresponds to TRBD1 (5 bases). This CDR3 region has 16 residues. Germline CDR1 WSHSY, CDR2 SAAADI. The V end lost 0 bases, the J end lost 8 bases, and 14 bases lay between the germline ends. CDR3: CASSESGGLFDSPLHF. In nucleotides, the CDR3 is TGCGCCAGCAGTGAGTCGGGGGGGTTATTCGATTCACCCCTCCACTTT.

This clonotype was detected ten times or more. This rearrangement joins TRBV7-2 to TRBJ2-3; TRBD1 aligns across 12 bases. The CDR3 is 17 amino acids. Germline lookup yields CDR1 SGHTA and CDR2 FQGNSA. Trimming took 1 base from V and 0 from J; bases not matched to a gene: 2. The CDR3 DNA reads TGTGCCAGCAGCTTAGAGGGGACAGGGGGCAGCACAGATACGCAGTATTTT. It codes for CASSLEGTGGSTDTQYF.

There are many counts of this clonotype. The chain employs TRBV7-2 and TRBJ1-1, with no clear D. Germline V lookup: CDR1 SGHTA, CDR2 FQGNSA. With 5 bases removed from V and 1 base from J, the gap between germline ends came to 8 bases. The length of the CDR3 is 13 residues. The CDR3, as DNA: TGTGCCAGCAGCACGTATCAGAACACTGAAGCTTTCTTT. Amino acid sequence: CASSTYQNTEAFF.

The table lists this clonotype with many counts. The V and J genes are TRBV12-3 or TRBV12-4 and TRBJ2-2; 10 bases match TRBD2. The length of the CDR3 is 17 residues. After removal of 5 bases from V and 5 bases from J, the junction contained 11 bases not matched to a gene. This CDR3 is CASSRTTSGAGTGELFF. As DNA, the CDR3 is TGTGCCAGCAGTCGCACAACTAGCGGGGCGGGGACCGGGGAGCTGTTTTTT.

This clonotype has a count of ten or more. The chain employs TRBV7-9 and TRBJ1-3, with D maybe TRBD1 (5 bases). CDR1 is SEHNR, CDR2 FQNEAQ, per germline (reference sequence). This CDR3 has 17 amino acids. V dropped 6 bases and J dropped 1 base, with 19 bases sitting between them. DNA for the CDR3: TGTGCCAGCAGTATATACCCCGGACAAAATTCTGGAAACACCATATATTTT. Protein: CASSIYPGQNSGNTIYF.

Within the sample, this clonotype is medium-sized. The chain combines TRBV7-8 with TRBJ2-7, with a weak D call TRBD2 (5 bases). CDR3 length: 14 amino acids. The germline gives CDR1 SGHVS, CDR2 FQNEAQ. V was trimmed by 5 bases and J by 3 bases, leaving 14 bases between them. The CDR3 coding sequence is TGTGCCAGCAGCCCATTCGTCGGAGGCTACGAGCAGTACTTC. Its protein is CASSPFVGGYEQYF.

This clonotype was found many times. The rearrangement uses TRBV28 and TRBJ2-1, with 12 bases identical to TRBD1. This CDR3 has 16 residues. V shed 3 bases and J 8 bases; nucleotides not matched to a gene: 8. Per germline, CDR1 MDHEN and CDR2 SYDVKM. The CDR3 region is CASSLTPGQGAYEQFF. In DNA, the CDR3 is TGTGCCAGCAGTTTGACGCCGGGACAGGGGGCTTATGAGCAGTTCTTC.

The sample holds a few counts of this clonotype. This rearrangement joins TRBV19 to TRBJ2-2; the D gene could be TRBD1 or TRBD2 (5 bases each). Trimming pared 8 bases from V and 6 bases from J, leaving 16 bases between. The CDR3 length is 14 residues. In germline, CDR1 is LNHDA, CDR2 SQIVND (reference sequence). CDR3 residues: CASSGTEAAGELFF. In DNA form, the CDR3 reads TGTGCCAGTTCCGGGACGGAGGCTGCCGGGGAGCTGTTTTTT.